This entry features one T cell receptor beta chain sequence. These data are taken from a study of T-cell reconstitution after alpha-beta-depleted transplantation in children. Trimming at V came to 6 bases and at J to 7 bases, leaving 11 bases not matched to a gene. The CDR3 loop spans 15 amino acids. CDR1 and CDR2 from the germline V gene are PRHDT and FYEKMQ (reference sequence). Construction of the TCRbeta library involved unique molecular identifiers. MiXCR was run by TCRdb on the PCR reads, yielding one entry per CDR3 protein. The sample lists about 420,000 distinct CDR3 sequences; approximately 10% were seen once.

This chain uses TRBV13 with TRBJ2-2; the match to TRBD2 covers 7 bases. The clonotype was recovered from a human donor who donated a stem cell graft to a child with acute myeloid leukemia. The material was PBMCs from the stem cell graft donor, obtained from the stem cell graft. CDR3 amino acids: CASRLMREMIGELFF. CDR3 DNA: TGTGCCAGCAGGCTAATGCGGGAGATGATCGGGGAGCTGTTTTTT.